This T cell receptor (beta chain) was captured by sequencing in a study of CD8+ T cells in alopecia areata. About this clone itself: The antigen is unknown.

Treatment indicated: oral pan-JAK inhibitor, 5-10 mg twice daily. Alopecia areata patients had lesional scalp punch biopsies and peripheral blood taken from them. General observations from the study: Because of a solitary nonresponder, the connection of baseline CD8+ expansion to response stays uncertain. A large proportion of expanded lesional clones were detected persisting in scalp and blood during tofacitinib. In patients, TCRs were shared less clearly than in mice, and HLA may possibly be involved.

After removal of 6 bases from V and 5 bases from J, the junction contained 3 bases not matched to a gene. In germline, CDR1 is SEHNR, CDR2 FQNEAQ (reference sequence). The CDR3 covers 13 residues. RNA was isolated and reverse transcribed to cDNA, the sequencing template. TCRdb's copy holds only in-frame clones and misses some; the assay was immunoSEQ multiplex PCR. The table has more than 85,000 clones, under 70% seen once. The receptor was derived from a human donor with alopecia areata. The genes are TRBV7-9 and TRBJ1-5; 8 nucleotides align to TRBD1. This specimen was CD8+ T cells sorted from blood, taken at week 4, from a patient treated with tofacitinib. In DNA form, the CDR3 reads TGTGCCAGCAGTCAGACAGGGGATCAGCCCCAGCATTTT. The encoded protein is CASSQTGDQPQHF.